This section outlines one T cell receptor beta chain sequence together with its context. Its target is not known. The germline gives CDR1 MNHNS, CDR2 SASEGT. With 5 bases clipped from V and 7 bases from J, the junction kept 8 bases outside the gene matches. The CDR3 consists of 15 residues. 5'RACE with constant-segment primers yielded barcoded, UMI-tagged TCR alpha and TCR beta cDNA libraries. MiXCR, applied by TCRdb to the 5' RACE reads, yields one record per CDR3 protein. Among around 420,000 distinct CDR3 sequences listed, 20% to 30% were seen once. The sample is drawn from a study of T-cell memory formation after mild COVID-19. The study's findings and limits: Detection of some responders pre-infection suggested pre-existing cross-reactive memory T cells participated. Mostly located in CM and EM were contracting CD4+ clones, with contracting CD8+ clones located in EMRA. Day 15 to 85 contractors were CD4/CD8 balanced; later expanders leaned CD4+.

The chain combines TRBV6-1 with TRBJ1-4, with 9 positions matching TRBD1. The sample taken for sequencing was PBMCs or a T cell subset sorted from them (not recorded which). This TCR was sampled from an adult woman who had mild COVID-19 (a few samples of this study predate the infection). Cell type and time point are not known. In DNA form, the CDR3 reads TGTGCCAGCAGTCTGACCGGGACAGGGAGTGAAAAACTGTTTTTT. It codes for CASSLTGTGSEKLFF.